Listed here is a single T cell receptor (beta chain). Its cognate antigen is unknown. This specimen comes from a study of beta chain features in type 1 diabetes. Findings and caveats of the study: TCRB CDR3s were moderately but significantly shorter in Type 1 diabetes patients in all four CD4+ subsets.

With 5 bases removed from V and 4 bases from J, the gap between germline ends came to 9 bases. CDR1 LGHNT and CDR2 FRNRAP come from the germline V gene. This CDR3 contains 13 residues. Via CD45RO/CCR7/CD25/CD127/CD95/CD27, cells of the CD4+ naive, central memory, regulatory and stem cell-like memory subsets were sorted. Sorted populations all had greater than 95% purity. Expressed TCRB transcripts were sequenced, since all the RNA that had been isolated was reverse transcribed. An average of around 3.5 million reads was obtained for naive, central memory and regulatory T cell samples. Data came from immunoSEQ multiplex PCR; TCRdb stores just in-frame clones and leaves some out. Altogether 810,000 or so clones are present, roughly 17% being singletons, with the ten largest covering 0.02% to 0.025%.

This clonotype was sampled from a woman younger than 35 in good health. Sequencing input: naive CD4+ T cells from blood. The chain joins TRBV12-5 to TRBJ2-1; TRBD1 is a possible D gene (5 bases). The DNA for the CDR3 is TGTGCTAGTGGTGACAGCAGGTACAATGAGCAGTTCTTC. Protein: CASGDSRYNEQFF.